These 22 T cell receptor beta chains came from one sample sequenced in a study of blood T cell repertoires in COVID-19. Clones were read by immunoSEQ multiplex PCR, and TCRdb kept only the in-frame ones, dropping some. The top ten hold around 1.1% of the sample, which has some 400,000 clones, 80% to 90% seen once. The sample comprised PBMCs or T cells enriched from blood (not recorded which). All receptors come from a man aged 25 to 40 who had recovered from COVID-19.

This clone showed up just a few times. The J gene is TRBJ1-1, the V gene TRBV19; the D gene is possibly TRBD1 (6 bases). In germline, CDR1 is LNHDA, CDR2 SQIVND (reference sequence). The CDR3 runs to 15 residues. The V end lost 4 bases, the J end lost 5 bases, and 17 bases lay between the germline ends. The CDR3 bases are TGTGCCAGTAGTAACCCTTGGACAGACGGGACTGAAGCTTTCTTT. Translated: CASSNPWTDGTEAFF.

V is TRBV9 and J is TRBJ2-5; 12 bases fit TRBD2. The CDR3 is 15 residues long. CDR1 and CDR2 (germline): SGDLS, YYNGEE. V was clipped by 4 bases and J by 5 bases; unmatched bases: 6. The CDR3 sequence is CASSTRLAGVETQYF. In DNA, the CDR3 is TGTGCCAGCAGCACCAGACTAGCGGGAGTTGAGACCCAGTACTTC.

This chain uses TRBV12-3 or TRBV12-4 with TRBJ2-2; D perhaps matches TRBD1 (6 bases). The CDR3 extends over 13 amino acids. Trimming took 7 bases from V and 5 from J, leaving 11 bases between them. DNA for the CDR3: TGTGCCAGCACCAACAGGGAGACCGGGGAGCTGTTTTTT. Translation: CASTNRETGELFF.

V is TRBV28 and J is TRBJ2-5; 8 bases line up with TRBD1. This CDR3 comprises 16 residues. V shed 6 bases, J shed 5 bases, and the junction held 14 bases outside the gene matches. Germline V gene data show CDR1 as MDHEN and CDR2 as SYDVKM. In nucleotides, the CDR3 is TGTGCCAGCAGCACTCGGACAGGGAGGACTGTGGAGACCCAGTACTTC. Protein: CASSTRTGRTVETQYF.

The V gene is TRBV6-1, the J gene TRBJ2-7; maybe TRBD2 (5 bases). Germline lookup yields CDR1 MNHNS and CDR2 SASEGT. The CDR3 is 14 residues long. With 2 bases removed from V and 3 bases from J, the gap between germline ends came to 11 bases. In nucleotides, the CDR3 is TGTGCCAGCAGTGAAATATCTAGCAGCTACGAGCAGTACTTC. Amino acids: CASSEISSSYEQYF.

This chain joins TRBV7-9 and TRBJ2-6; 8 positions agree with TRBD1. J gave up 2 bases and V 2 bases, and 5 bases lay outside the gene matches. Germline CDR1 reads SEHNR; CDR2 reads FQNEAQ (reference sequence). The CDR3 runs to 17 residues. CDR3 protein: CASSLTGGMTGANVLTF. The CDR3 DNA follows: TGTGCCAGCAGCTTAACAGGGGGTATGACTGGGGCCAACGTCCTGACTTTC.

This clone was counted once. The V gene is TRBV28, the J gene TRBJ1-1; D is unclear. Trimming cost V 7 bases and J 8 bases, with 20 bases left between them. Germline V CDR1 and CDR2: MDHEN, SYDVKM. The CDR3 covers 14 residues. In DNA, the CDR3 is TGTGCCAGCAACTCCTTTGGTCCACCCAGGGAAGCTTTCTTT. This sequence encodes CASNSFGPPREAFF. Full variable domain (missing parts from reference TRBV28 and TRBJ1-1): DVKVTQSSRYLVKRTGEKVFLECVQDMDHENMFWYRQDPGLGLRLIYFSYDVKMKEKGDIPEGYSVSREKKERFSLILESASTNQTSMYLCASNSFGPPREAFFGQGTRLTVV.

The chain joins TRBV30 to TRBJ2-7, with 13 bases identical to TRBD2. There are 15 residues in the CDR3. From germline, CDR1 is GTSNPN and CDR2 SVGIG (reference sequence). The J segment lost 0 bases and the V segment lost 3 bases, leaving 2 bases of the junction unmatched. In DNA form, the CDR3 reads TGTGCCTGGAGCAGGACTAGCGGGGGCTCCTACGAGCAGTACTTC. It codes for CAWSRTSGGSYEQYF.

This rearrangement joins TRBV7-8 to TRBJ2-7; 8 positions agree with TRBD2. The CDR3 extends over 14 amino acids. Germline V lookup: CDR1 SGHVS, CDR2 FQNEAQ. The J segment lost 0 bases and the V segment lost 3 bases, leaving 1 base of the junction unmatched. CDR3 protein: CASSFGTSSYEQYF. DNA of the CDR3: TGTGCCAGCAGCTTCGGGACTAGCTCCTACGAGCAGTACTTC.

The chain employs TRBV11-2 and TRBJ2-7, with D perhaps matching TRBD2 (7 bases). This CDR3 has 15 amino acids. From germline, CDR1 is SGHAT and CDR2 FQNNGV. The V end was cut by 6 bases, the J end by 3 bases, with 18 bases between. CDR3 DNA: TGTGCCAGCAGTCAGGGGCTGGGACTAAGCTACGAGCAGTACTTC. Translated, it gives CASSQGLGLSYEQYF.

The chain couples TRBV5-6 to TRBJ2-5, with a possible D match to TRBD2 (6 bases). Germline V gene sequence: CDR1 SGHDT, CDR2 YYEEEE. Trimming left V 0 bases short and J 5 bases short, with 14 bases between. The CDR3 length is 15 residues. CDR3 sequence reads: CASSLDVWSGETQYF. Here the CDR3 DNA reads TGTGCCAGCAGCTTGGATGTCTGGAGCGGGGAGACCCAGTACTTC.

The gene calls are TRBV23-1 and TRBJ1-5, with D unresolved. TRBV23-1 is known as an ORF, though its function is uncertain. The CDR3 sequence is 17 residues long. V dropped 4 bases and J dropped 5 bases, with 21 bases sitting between them. CDR3: CASSRNWQEELYQPQHF. The CDR3, as DNA: TGCGCCAGCAGTCGAAATTGGCAGGAGGAATTGTATCAGCCCCAGCATTTT.

Notes on this clone: Other DNA sequences in the sample encode the same CDR3. J is TRBJ2-7 and V is TRBV19, with TRBD1 as a possible D gene (5 bases). There are 13 residues in the CDR3. Trimming pared 5 bases from V and 3 bases from J, leaving 11 bases between. Germline loops: CDR1 LNHDA, CDR2 SQIVND (reference sequence). As DNA, the CDR3 is TGTGCCAGTAGTCCAGGACACCTCTACGAGCAGTACTTC. Protein sequence: CASSPGHLYEQYF.

Points on this clone: Other nucleotide sequences in the sample specify the same CDR3. The gene calls are TRBV10-1 and TRBJ1-5; a weak D match, TRBD1 (5 bases). CDR3 length equals 12 residues. Germline V gene data show CDR1 as WNHNN and CDR2 as SYGVQD (reference sequence). V was shortened by 0 bases and J by 9 bases, with 6 bases between the two germline ends. The CDR3 region has the DNA TGCGCCAGCAGTGAGTCGGGGGGGCCCCAGCATTTT. Translation: CASSESGGPQHF.

In its sample, this clone was seen a few times. V and J are TRBV28 and TRBJ1-2; D not certain. Deletions cut 2 bases from V and 2 bases from J, with 12 bases between. This CDR3 has 15 residues. Germline values: CDR1 MDHEN, CDR2 SYDVKM. The CDR3 region is CASSLLGGANYGYTF. CDR3 sequence (DNA): TGTGCCAGCAGTTTACTCGGCGGAGCAAACTATGGCTACACCTTC.

This clone was recorded only once. This specimen includes other DNA sequences encoding the same CDR3. J is TRBJ1-1 and V is TRBV18; 11 nucleotides agree with TRBD1. This CDR3 comprises 16 residues. J gave up 0 bases and V 3 bases, and 3 bases lay outside the gene matches. Germline-derived CDR1 and CDR2 are KGHSH and LQKENI. DNA for the CDR3: TGTGCCAGCTCACCTCGGACAGGGGGCTTGAACACTGAAGCTTTCTTT. It specifies CASSPRTGGLNTEAFF.

V gene TRBV12-5 combines with J gene TRBJ2-1; D is uncertain. Germline CDR1 reads LGHNT; CDR2 reads FRNRAP. The V end was cut by 0 bases, the J end by 6 bases, with 6 bases between. This CDR3 is built from 13 residues. CDR3 loop: CASGLVPGNEQFF. The CDR3 DNA reads TGTGCTAGTGGTTTGGTACCCGGCAATGAGCAGTTCTTC.

This chain joins TRBV3-1 (or the pseudogene TRBV3-2) and TRBJ2-7, with a weak D call TRBD2 (6 bases). Germline V lookup: CDR1 LGHDT, CDR2 YNNKEL (reference sequence). Trimming removed 0 bases from V and 6 bases from J, with 6 bases in between. The CDR3 extends over 12 amino acids. CDR3 region: CASSQDGSEQYF. In DNA, the CDR3 is TGTGCCAGCAGCCAAGACGGGAGCGAGCAGTACTTC.

The chain links TRBV2 to TRBJ1-5; D ambiguous. This CDR3 spans 11 amino acids. Between the trimmed V and J ends, which lost 8 bases and 3 bases, there was a span of 5 bases. Per germline, CDR1 SNHLY and CDR2 FYNNEI. The CDR3 sequence: CASGLNQPQHF. The CDR3 DNA sequence: TGTGCCAGCGGCCTCAATCAGCCCCAGCATTTT.

J is TRBJ2-5 and V is TRBV29-1; tentatively, D is TRBD1 (6 bases). The CDR3 sequence is 12 residues long. Looked up from germline, CDR1 is SQVTM and CDR2 is ANQGSEA. The ends were cut back, 7 bases at V and 3 bases at J, with 12 bases in the middle. The chain's CDR3 is CSGIQGKETQYF. The CDR3 nucleotides are TGCAGCGGGATACAGGGTAAAGAGACCCAGTACTTC.

This chain connects TRBV11-1 to TRBJ2-1, with 14 bases aligning to TRBD2. V shed 5 bases and J 7 bases; nucleotides not matched to a gene: 7. This CDR3 has 16 amino acids. Germline assignment: CDR1 SGHAT and CDR2 FQDESV (reference sequence). The CDR3 loop is CASSPRLAGGENEQFF. The CDR3 DNA follows: TGTGCCAGCAGCCCCCGACTAGCGGGGGGGGAGAATGAGCAGTTCTTC. Variable domain in full (rest from reference TRBV11-1 and TRBJ2-1): EAEVAQSPRYKITEKSQAVAFWCDPISGHATLYWYRQILGQGPELLVQFQDESVVDDSQLPKDRFSAERLKGVDSTLKIQPAELGDSAMYLCASSPRLAGGENEQFFGPGTRLTVL.

J is TRBJ2-1 and V is TRBV4-1; maybe TRBD2 (5 bases). This CDR3 has 11 amino acids. The germline V and J ends were trimmed by 8 bases and 8 bases, with 10 bases remaining between them. The germline CDR1 and CDR2 sequences are MGHRA and YSYEKL. The CDR3 DNA follows: TGCGCCAGCGGGCCGCGGGATGAGCAGTTCTTC. This gives the protein CASGPRDEQFF.